These 21 T cell receptor beta chains originate from one sample sequenced in a study of blood T cell repertoires in COVID-19. Clones were read by immunoSEQ multiplex PCR, and TCRdb kept only the in-frame ones, dropping some. The sample records about 190,000 clones, roughly 80% being singletons. Sequenced sample: peripheral blood. The origin of the receptors is a man aged 55 to 70 with active or convalescent COVID-19.

The rearrangement links TRBV5-1 to TRBJ1-1; the D gene is possibly TRBD1 (5 bases). From germline, CDR1 is SGHRS and CDR2 YFSETQ. The length of the CDR3 is 13 residues. V was shortened by 8 bases and J by 4 bases, with 15 bases between the two germline ends. The CDR3 is CASRREGSTEAFF. The CDR3 bases are TGCGCCAGTAGACGGGAGGGGAGCACTGAAGCTTTCTTT. Using reference TRBV5-1 and TRBJ1-1 for the parts outside the CDR3, the full variable domain is KAGVTQTPRYLIKTRGQQVTLSCSPISGHRSVSWYQQTPGQGLQFLFEYFSETQRNKGNFPGRFSGRQFSNSRSEMNVSTLELGDSALYLCASRREGSTEAFFGQGTRLTVV.

This clone was seen a handful of times. The chain combines TRBV28 with TRBJ2-1, with 9 bases fitting TRBD2. Germline V gene sequence: CDR1 MDHEN, CDR2 SYDVKM. The CDR3 runs 15 residues. With V trimmed by 6 bases and J by 0 bases, 3 bases remained unmatched. CDR3 amino acids: CASSGTSSSYNEQFF. The CDR3 DNA sequence: TGTGCCAGCAGCGGGACTAGCAGCTCCTACAATGAGCAGTTCTTC. Combining the CDR3 with reference TRBV28 and TRBJ2-1 gives the whole variable domain DVKVTQSSRYLVKRTGEKVFLECVQDMDHENMFWYRQDPGLGLRLIYFSYDVKMKEKGDIPEGYSVSREKKERFSLILESASTNQTSMYLCASSGTSSSYNEQFFGPGTRLTVL.

The CDR3 coding sequence is TGTGCCTGGAGTCCACAGGGCACAGATACGCAGTATTTT. This encodes CAWSPQGTDTQYF. The chain employs TRBV30 and TRBJ2-3, with TRBD1 as a possible D gene (5 bases). Germline CDR1 and CDR2: GTSNPN and SVGIG (reference sequence). Trimming left V 2 bases short and J 1 base short, with 7 bases between. The CDR3 is made up of 13 amino acids.

This clone appeared once. This chain connects TRBV5-1 to TRBJ2-2; tentatively, D is TRBD2 (5 bases). This CDR3 region has 15 residues. V lost 3 bases and J 6 bases, leaving 15 bases between the germline ends. Germline assignment: CDR1 SGHRS and CDR2 YFSETQ. In DNA, the CDR3 is TGCGCCAGCAGCTCGGGTACTAGATACTCCGGGGAGCTGTTTTTT. Its translation: CASSSGTRYSGELFF. The full variable domain, its missing parts supplied by reference TRBV5-1 and TRBJ2-2, is KAGVTQTPRYLIKTRGQQVTLSCSPISGHRSVSWYQQTPGQGLQFLFEYFSETQRNKGNFPGRFSGRQFSNSRSEMNVSTLELGDSALYLCASSSGTRYSGELFFGEGSRLTVL.

V gene TRBV28 combines with J gene TRBJ1-6; D ambiguous. CDR1 MDHEN and CDR2 SYDVKM come from the germline V gene. Deletions cut 5 bases from V and 9 bases from J, with 17 bases between. This CDR3 is 15 amino acids long. The chain's CDR3 is CASSLPAVRGSPLHF. The CDR3 bases are TGTGCCAGCAGTCTCCCGGCCGTCCGCGGTTCACCCCTCCACTTT. Combining the CDR3 with reference TRBV28 and TRBJ1-6 gives the whole variable domain DVKVTQSSRYLVKRTGEKVFLECVQDMDHENMFWYRQDPGLGLRLIYFSYDVKMKEKGDIPEGYSVSREKKERFSLILESASTNQTSMYLCASSLPAVRGSPLHFGNGTRLTVT.

This clone has at least ten counts. The chain is built from TRBV19 and TRBJ1-1; D gene uncertain. Trimming took 6 bases from V and 5 from J, leaving 16 bases between them. CDR1 and CDR2 (germline): LNHDA, SQIVND (reference sequence). This CDR3 is 14 amino acids long. In DNA, the CDR3 is TGTGCCAGTAGCCCGATCGAACGGGAGACTGAAGCTTTCTTT. It codes for CASSPIERETEAFF.

The chain combines TRBV2 with TRBJ1-2; D perhaps matches TRBD1 (6 bases). This CDR3 spans 13 amino acids. CDR1 and CDR2 from the germline V gene are SNHLY and FYNNEI. V lost 3 bases and J lost 3, with 8 bases in between. The CDR3 region is CASSDRGDYGYTF. CDR3 bases: TGTGCCAGCAGTGACAGGGGTGACTATGGCTACACCTTC.

The chain joins TRBV7-2 to TRBJ1-1, with 7 nucleotides matching TRBD1. The V and J ends lost 4 bases and 4 bases, in that order; junction bases with no gene match: 3. In germline, CDR1 is SGHTA, CDR2 FQGNSA. This CDR3 spans 13 amino acids. The CDR3 loop reads CASSSNRGTEAFF. The DNA of the CDR3 is TGTGCCAGCAGCTCGAACAGGGGCACTGAAGCTTTCTTT.

V is TRBV28 and J is TRBJ1-2; 7 bases agree with TRBD1. Germline V gives CDR1 MDHEN, CDR2 SYDVKM. The junction had 7 bases not matched to a gene; V was cut back by 4 bases and J by 8 bases. The CDR3 consists of 13 residues. The CDR3 loop is CASSSTGTRGYTF. The CDR3 nucleotides read TGTGCCAGCAGTTCGACAGGGACACGCGGCTACACCTTC.

This clone came up many times. The rearrangement joins TRBV10-3 to TRBJ2-1, with D maybe TRBD1 (6 bases). V was clipped by 6 bases and J by 8 bases, with 20 bases between them. Germline CDR1 is ENHRY and CDR2 is SYGVKD. The CDR3 spans 15 residues. CDR3 DNA: TGTGCCATCAGCCGAAGTCCGGGGCAGGGGTATGAGCAGTTCTTC. Its protein product is CAISRSPGQGYEQFF.

The rearrangement joins TRBV28 to TRBJ2-5, with D possibly matching TRBD2 (7 bases). Deletions cut 3 bases from V and 3 bases from J, with 17 bases between. The CDR3 is 16 amino acids. Germline V lookup: CDR1 MDHEN, CDR2 SYDVKM. The CDR3 nucleotides read TGTGCCAGCAGTTTGTACAGGGAGGGTATTAAAGAGACCCAGTACTTC. It encodes CASSLYREGIKETQYF.

The sample holds one count of this clone. The gene calls are TRBV11-2 and TRBJ2-7; the D gene is possibly TRBD1 (5 bases). The germline V and J ends were trimmed by 4 bases and 3 bases, with 13 bases remaining between them. The CDR3 is 14 residues long. CDR1 SGHAT and CDR2 FQNNGV come from the germline V gene. CDR3 in DNA: TGTGCCAGCAGCTCAAGGGCAGGGCTCTACGAGCAGTACTTC. Translating gives CASSSRAGLYEQYF.

This clone has more than one count but fewer than ten. The chain couples TRBV18 to TRBJ1-5, with TRBD1 matching 10 bases. V lost 6 bases and J lost 7; bases outside the gene matches: 6. Per germline, CDR1 KGHSH and CDR2 LQKENI. This CDR3 contains 14 residues. Here the CDR3 reads CASSQTGGGQPQHF. The CDR3 DNA follows: TGTGCCAGCTCTCAGACAGGGGGCGGGCAGCCCCAGCATTTT.

The rearrangement joins TRBV25-1 to TRBJ2-5, with 12 positions matching TRBD1. In germline, CDR1 is MGHDK, CDR2 SYGVNS. The CDR3 covers 14 residues. The trim removed 7 bases at V and 5 bases at J, leaving 5 bases unmatched. This CDR3 reads CASMGTGGKETQYF. DNA for the CDR3: TGTGCCAGCATGGGGACAGGGGGCAAGGAGACCCAGTACTTC.

The J gene is TRBJ2-5, the V gene TRBV12-3 or TRBV12-4, with 7 bases that match TRBD1. V shed 6 bases, J shed 5 bases, and the junction held 6 bases outside the gene matches. This CDR3 is built from 13 residues. The CDR3 nucleotides read TGTGCCAGCAGCCTGACAGGGCTGGAGACCCAGTACTTC. Its protein is CASSLTGLETQYF.

The CDR3 DNA reads as TGTGCCAGCAGCTCGGGGACTAGCGGGGGGTTGGATACGCAGTATTTT. It is translated as CASSSGTSGGLDTQYF. The chain links TRBV7-3 to TRBJ2-3; 15 bases are shared with TRBD2. CDR1 and CDR2 (germline): SGHTA, FQGTGA. The V and J ends lost 4 bases and 6 bases, in that order; junction bases with no gene match: 5. CDR3 length: 16 amino acids.

The chain combines TRBV28 with TRBJ1-1; 9 bases fit TRBD1. With V trimmed by 7 bases and J by 5 bases, 8 bases remained unmatched. The CDR3 has 14 amino acids. Germline assignment: CDR1 MDHEN and CDR2 SYDVKM. In DNA, the CDR3 is TGTGCCAGCAAGATACAGGGGGCTTGGACTGAAGCTTTCTTT. This sequence encodes CASKIQGAWTEAFF.

This clone was detected once. V gene TRBV15 combines with J gene TRBJ1-5, with D perhaps matching TRBD1 (6 bases). Trimming removed 5 bases at V and 5 bases at J, with 13 bases between. The CDR3 is 14 amino acids. CDR1 LNHNV and CDR2 YYDKDF come from the germline V gene (reference sequence). CDR3 residues: CATSPRGLDQPQHF. CDR3 DNA: TGTGCCACCAGCCCTAGGGGGTTAGATCAGCCCCAGCATTTT.

V and J are TRBV28 and TRBJ1-1; a weak D match, TRBD1 (5 bases). Germline V gives CDR1 MDHEN, CDR2 SYDVKM. V dropped 6 bases and J dropped 4 bases, with 15 bases sitting between them. This CDR3 contains 14 residues. CDR3 DNA: TGTGCCAGCAGAACCCAAGGGAGGGGCACTGAAGCTTTCTTT. It yields the protein CASRTQGRGTEAFF. The whole variable domain, remainder taken from reference TRBV28 and TRBJ1-1, is DVKVTQSSRYLVKRTGEKVFLECVQDMDHENMFWYRQDPGLGLRLIYFSYDVKMKEKGDIPEGYSVSREKKERFSLILESASTNQTSMYLCASRTQGRGTEAFFGQGTRLTVV.

This clone appeared once. This sequence joins TRBV29-1 and TRBJ2-1; 9 nucleotides align to TRBD2. From germline, CDR1 is SQVTM and CDR2 ANQGSEA. V gave up 6 bases and J gave up 7 bases; unmatched junction bases: 7. This CDR3 region has 13 residues. CDR3 in amino acids: CSVRGTSRNEQFF. CDR3 bases: TGCAGCGTCCGAGGGACTAGCAGGAATGAGCAGTTCTTC.

J is TRBJ2-3 and V is TRBV5-8, with a possible D match to TRBD2 (5 bases). CDR3 size: 13 residues. Germline CDR1 reads SGHTS; CDR2 reads YDEGEE. The ends were cut back, 3 bases at V and 4 bases at J, with 9 bases in the middle. CDR3 DNA sequence: TGTGCCAGCAGCTCCCCGGGGTCAGATACGCAGTATTTT. Protein product: CASSSPGSDTQYF.